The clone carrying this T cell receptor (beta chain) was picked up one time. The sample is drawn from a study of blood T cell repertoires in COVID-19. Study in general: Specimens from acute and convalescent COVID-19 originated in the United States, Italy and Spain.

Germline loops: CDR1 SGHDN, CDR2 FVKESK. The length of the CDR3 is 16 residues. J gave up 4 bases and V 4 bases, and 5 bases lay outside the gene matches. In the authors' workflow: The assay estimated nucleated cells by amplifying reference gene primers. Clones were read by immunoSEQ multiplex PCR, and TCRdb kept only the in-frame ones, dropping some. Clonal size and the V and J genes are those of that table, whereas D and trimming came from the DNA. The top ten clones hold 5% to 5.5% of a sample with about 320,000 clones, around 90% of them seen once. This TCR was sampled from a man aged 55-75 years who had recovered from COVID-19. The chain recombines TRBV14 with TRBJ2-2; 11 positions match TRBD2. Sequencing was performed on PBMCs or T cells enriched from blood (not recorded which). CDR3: CASSPWTSGSTGELFF. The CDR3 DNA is TGTGCCAGCAGCCCGTGGACTAGCGGGTCCACCGGGGAGCTGTTTTTT.